The 10 T cell receptor beta chains below were found in one sample sequenced in a study of blood T cell repertoires in COVID-19. TCRdb keeps only in-frame clones here, not all; method: immunoSEQ multiplex PCR. The sample lists 260,000 or so clones, 85% to 90% occurring once. Source material: PBMCs or T cells enriched from blood (not recorded which). The receptors derive from a young man who had recovered from COVID-19.

The chain carries TRBV5-1 and TRBJ1-1; 10 bases line up with TRBD1. This CDR3 is 16 amino acids long. After removal of 1 base from V and 0 bases from J, the junction contained 3 bases not matched to a gene. Germline V CDR1 and CDR2: SGHRS, YFSETQ. The CDR3 reads CASSLMTGGLNTEAFF. CDR3 in DNA: TGCGCCAGCAGCTTGATGACAGGGGGCTTGAACACTGAAGCTTTCTTT.

This rearrangement joins TRBV3-1 (or the pseudogene TRBV3-2) to TRBJ2-1, with D maybe TRBD2 (6 bases). The germline gives CDR1 LGHDT, CDR2 YNNKEL (reference sequence). V was clipped by 4 bases and J by 0 bases, with 16 bases between them. This CDR3 is 17 amino acids long. CDR3 nucleotides: TGTGCCAGCAGCCCTAGAACTGGGAGGAGCTCCTACAATGAGCAGTTCTTC. Its translation: CASSPRTGRSSYNEQFF.

The rearrangement joins TRBV6-1 to TRBJ1-5; D gene ambiguous. Trimming took 2 bases from V and 2 from J, leaving 7 bases between them. Germline loops: CDR1 MNHNS, CDR2 SASEGT. The CDR3 extends over 14 amino acids. CDR3 region: CASSEMAGNQPQHF. In DNA form, the CDR3 reads TGTGCCAGCAGTGAAATGGCGGGCAATCAGCCCCAGCATTTT.

There are a few counts of this clone. The V call is TRBV7-9, the J call TRBJ2-2, with a weak D call TRBD1 (5 bases). The germline CDR1 and CDR2 sequences are SEHNR and FQNEAQ (reference sequence). This CDR3 region has 16 residues. V was cut by 9 bases and J by 2 bases, with 19 bases left in between. DNA of the CDR3: TGTGCCAGTGGCACCGCGGCGACAGCTAACACCGGGGAGCTGTTTTTT. Amino acid sequence: CASGTAATANTGELFF.

The J gene is TRBJ2-2, the V gene TRBV25-1; D is undetermined. CDR3 length: 12 residues. The V end was cut by 8 bases, the J end by 5 bases, with 9 bases between. Germline V gives CDR1 MGHDK, CDR2 SYGVNS. The CDR3 spells CASPSVTGELFF. In nucleotides, the CDR3 is TGTGCCAGCCCCTCGGTGACCGGGGAGCTGTTTTTT.

The CDR3 DNA is TGCGCCAGCAGCCAAGTAGGCCAGGGGCTGGGGGAGGGGAATCAGCCCCAGCATTTT. Translation gives CASSQVGQGLGEGNQPQHF. The rearrangement uses TRBV4-1 and TRBJ1-5; D perhaps matches TRBD1 (6 bases). The CDR3 loop spans 19 amino acids. CDR1 is MGHRA and CDR2 is YSYEKL in the germline V gene. Trimming removed 1 base from V and 4 bases from J, with 23 bases in between.

The chain is built from TRBV10-2 and TRBJ2-7; perhaps TRBD2 as D (6 bases). The CDR3 runs 15 residues. V was trimmed by 3 bases and J by 5 bases, leaving 17 bases between them. In germline, CDR1 is WSHSY, CDR2 SAAADI. CDR3 coding DNA: TGCGCCAGCAGTGAAACGGGACTTCGGGCTCACGAGCAGTACTTC. Amino acids: CASSETGLRAHEQYF.

The chain is built from TRBV14 and TRBJ2-1, with TRBD2 identical over 12 bases. CDR1 SGHDN and CDR2 FVKESK come from the germline V gene. This CDR3 contains 15 residues. V was clipped by 1 base and J by 7 bases; unmatched bases: 2. CDR3 in amino acids: CASSQVTSGSNEQFF. Written as DNA, the CDR3 is TGTGCCAGCAGCCAAGTGACTAGCGGGAGTAATGAGCAGTTCTTC.

The chain carries TRBV2 and TRBJ2-3; no firm D call. Germline V lookup: CDR1 SNHLY, CDR2 FYNNEI. The CDR3 totals 12 residues. The germline V and J ends were trimmed by 8 bases and 6 bases, with 12 bases remaining between them. As DNA, the CDR3 is TGTGCCAGCCACCTCGGGTCCGATACGCAGTATTTT. Its translation is CASHLGSDTQYF.

The count of this clone is one. The chain couples TRBV3-1 (or the pseudogene TRBV3-2) to TRBJ1-2; maybe TRBD1 (6 bases). The CDR3 contains 16 residues. V was clipped by 1 base and J by 3 bases, with 15 bases between them. Germline-derived CDR1 and CDR2 are LGHDT and YNNKEL (reference sequence). The CDR3, as DNA: TGTGCCAGCAGCCAAGCAACGGGGGGCGGTTACTATGGCTACACCTTC. This translates into CASSQATGGGYYGYTF.